This section outlines one T cell receptor (beta chain) sequence together with its context. It lacks a known antigen. The sample holds no much larger clone one base away, and base qualities are not on file. The CDR3 regions of human TCRbeta chains were analyzed by immunosequencing. In the original analysis: TCRs in the repertoires were compared against a reference library of SARS-CoV-2-specific TCRs that had been generated with the MIRA antigen-specificity platform. Breadth meant the fraction of unique TCRs that were SARS-CoV-2-associated, whereas depth meant the fraction of total T cells that were SARS-CoV-2-associated. Using the MIRA data, each spike-specific TCR was assigned both to the spike region to which the TCR was reactive and to a CD4 or CD8 class. Log10-transformed breadth and depth values were compared by one-way ANOVA with Sidak's multiple comparisons tests. Held by TCRdb, this immuneACCESS table contains in-frame sequences only and omits some clones. Under half of the omission traces to an unresolved V gene where checked; the cause of the rest is unknown. Clone size and V and J calls were adopted from that table, with D and trimming inferred from the DNA. Present in this sample are approximately 70,000 clones, 75% to 90% of which were seen just once. The ten largest make up under 3% of the sample.

The record originates from a study of T cell responses to AZD1222 COVID-19 vaccine (dated by TCRdb to the early 2020s). As for the study more broadly: AZD1222 recipients given second doses at about 4 weeks or at about 12 weeks were pooled, since spike-specific TCR depth and breadth were not found to differ between the two schedules. A total of about 240 trial participants underwent TCR sequencing, of whom around 200 received two doses of AZD1222 and some 25 received two doses of the MenACWY control vaccine. Trial participants were enrolled by age into subgroups of 18-55, 56-69 and 70-plus years, and about 150, 27 and 61 TCR-sequenced participants, respectively, were included in these subgroups.

Broad study findings and their caveats: In the small 56-69-year group, the increase in depth fell short of significance, most likely because of low power. No day 14 peak-response samples were available, so repertoires were characterized only after the peak T cell response. Nearly half of unique spike-specific TCRs reportedly recognized epitopes outside regions mutated in the B.1.351 and B.1.1.7 variants. Conclusions about previously exposed vaccinees are limited, since just six AZD1222 recipients were seropositive for SARS-CoV-2 at baseline. After two AZD1222 doses, both the breadth and the depth of spike-specific TCRs were significantly higher than at day 0 and than in MenACWY recipients. The vaccine-associated CD4 TCRs covered the entire spike protein, and the dominant responses fell in regions 160-218 and 743-854. Participants were mostly white British and included more females than males, and it was suggested by the authors that clonal diversity may have been underestimated.

Sample time point, as interpreted from the label and publication: baseline before first vaccination. Vaccinee samples were obtained from the UK trials COV001 and COV002, which included a single-blind randomized controlled phase 2/3 trial of AZD1222 (ChAdOx1 nCoV-19) in healthy adults. For TCRbeta chain sequencing, PBMC samples from trial participants were taken at day 0 and at day 28 after the second dose. V is reduced by 0 bases and J by 2 bases, leaving a spacing of 13 bases between them. CDR1 is given as SGDLS and CDR2 as YYNGEE, both from the germline V gene. From the cysteine through the phenylalanine, the CDR3 covers 16 amino acids. This entry keeps only the CDR3 DNA: 48 bases, framed from base 1.

Material: peripheral blood, obtained on day 0 of AZD1222 vaccination. This receptor was identified in an adult in good health. The rearranged chain carries TRBV9 and TRBJ2-3; a confident D gene designation cannot be given. The CDR3 region reads CASSVAQLSNTDTQYF. The nucleotide sequence is given as TGTGCCAGCAGCGTAGCTCAACTATCCAACACAGATACGCAGTATTTT.